The T cell receptor (beta chain) under discussion was sequenced for a study of spatial heterogeneity in lung cancer. Judged by abundance, this clonotype is large. Its antigen is currently unknown. With 0 bases clipped from V and 4 bases from J, the junction kept 3 bases outside the gene matches. The CDR3 covers 14 residues. Germline assignment: CDR1 SGHRS and CDR2 YFSETQ. Points from the study as a whole: The number of expanded tumor alpha and beta chains correlated with mutation number.

A distinct unique molecular identifier was carried by each TCR cDNA molecule. TCRdb reprocessed the 5' RACE reads with MiXCR, giving one entry per CDR3 protein. The top ten clones hold 15% of a sample with about 5,700 distinct CDR3 sequences, around 15% of them seen once. Time point: sample taken at primary tumor resection. Donors were around 70 untreated early-stage non-small cell lung cancer patients. The source material was lung tumor tissue, sampled at surgery. The chain has TRBV5-1 and TRBJ2-7; 8 bases align to TRBD1. This receptor was taken from a female donor with early-stage non-small cell lung cancer. CDR3: CASSLDGQGYEQYF. For the CDR3, the DNA is TGCGCCAGCAGCTTGGATGGACAGGGTTACGAGCAGTACTTC. Full variable domain (missing parts from reference TRBV5-1 and TRBJ2-7): KAGVTQTPRYLIKTRGQQVTLSCSPISGHRSVSWYQQTPGQGLQFLFEYFSETQRNKGNFPGRFSGRQFSNSRSEMNVSTLELGDSALYLCASSLDGQGYEQYFGPGTRLTVT.